This T cell receptor (beta chain) is drawn from a study of cytomegalovirus exposure and HLA in healthy donors. Study in general: Unique TCRs from HLA-typed donors, about 85 million of them, were held in an early data release.

The CDR3 has 14 residues. Germline CDR1 is SGDLS and CDR2 is YYNGEE. Points on this clone: The antigen is not known.

PCR involved 60 Vbeta and 13 Jbeta primers. Clones were sequenced by immunoSEQ multiplex PCR, and TCRdb holds only the in-frame ones, with some missing. Of 100,000 or so clones in the sample, roughly 82% were seen once. All donors participated as healthy donors of bone marrow. Study-level findings and limits: When the data were analyzed later, several of the most significant clusters appeared to be linked to common viral pathogens.

The sequencing input was PBMCs. The TCR originated in a man aged 25 to 40 in good health and CMV-seropositive. This chain uses TRBV9 with TRBJ2-5, with 7 bases lining up with TRBD2. The J call may not be correct, given that the DNA end is closer to TRBJ2-7. The CDR3 sequence: CASSVGGEGYEQYF. The DNA of the CDR3 is TGTGCCAGCAGCGTTGGCGGGGAGGGCTACGAGCAGTACTTC.